This entry lists 19 T cell receptor beta chains sequenced from one sample in a study of blood T cell repertoires in COVID-19. Some clones are missing from TCRdb's copy, which holds only in-frame ones; the method was immunoSEQ multiplex PCR. In the table there are roughly 18,000 clones, under 90% of which are singletons. Material for sequencing was peripheral blood. These receptors originate from a man at least 80 years old with acute or convalescent COVID-19.

The chain carries TRBV27 and TRBJ2-1; 8 bases map to TRBD1. CDR1 and CDR2 from the germline V gene are MNHEY and SMNVEV (reference sequence). The ends lost 2 bases at V and 2 bases at J; junction bases unmatched: 5. CDR3 length: 16 residues. This CDR3 is CASSLRGQGTYNEQFF. Here the CDR3 DNA reads TGTGCCAGCAGTTTACGTGGACAGGGCACCTACAATGAGCAGTTCTTC.

The chain joins TRBV6-1 to TRBJ1-1; D remains unclear. Germline CDR1 MNHNS, CDR2 SASEGT. Trimming removed 2 bases from V and 0 bases from J, with 4 bases in between. The CDR3 spans 13 residues. CDR3 DNA sequence: TGTGCCAGCAGTGAACAGGTGAACACTGAAGCTTTCTTT. It codes for CASSEQVNTEAFF.

This chain joins TRBV20-1 and TRBJ2-2, with 8 bases identical to TRBD1. The CDR3 contains 15 residues. Germline V gene data show CDR1 as DFQATT and CDR2 as SNEGSKA (reference sequence). V dropped 3 bases and J dropped 3; count of bases not matched to a gene: 6. The CDR3: CSASSATGDTGELFF. CDR3 bases: TGCAGTGCTAGTTCCGCGACAGGGGACACCGGGGAGCTGTTTTTT.

This clone was seen a few times. The chain has TRBV4-1 and TRBJ1-3, with TRBD1 identical over 9 bases. Trimming removed 4 bases from V and 0 bases from J; junction bases left unmatched: 1. The CDR3 extends over 15 amino acids. Germline CDR1 MGHRA, CDR2 YSYEKL. CDR3 amino acids: CASSLTGGSGNTIYF. The DNA of the CDR3 is TGCGCCAGCAGCCTGACAGGGGGCTCTGGAAACACCATATATTTT.

The rearrangement links TRBV18 to TRBJ1-1; D gene uncertain. CDR1 KGHSH and CDR2 LQKENI come from the germline V gene. V lost 0 bases and J 4 bases, leaving 9 bases between the germline ends. The CDR3 spans 14 residues. The CDR3 region has the DNA TGTGCCAGCTCACCACCGAGGGAAACCACTGAAGCTTTCTTT. This sequence encodes CASSPPRETTEAFF.

The chain has TRBV6-1 and TRBJ1-1, with D possibly matching TRBD1 (6 bases). The CDR3 length is 17 residues. The germline gives CDR1 MNHNS, CDR2 SASEGT. Deletions cut 4 bases from V and 1 base from J, with 19 bases between. CDR3 in DNA: TGTGCCAGCAGTGCCCACCAGGGGAAGGGACCGAACACTGAAGCTTTCTTT. It yields the protein CASSAHQGKGPNTEAFF.

This chain links TRBV4-3 with TRBJ2-7; D is unresolved. Between the trimmed V and J ends, which lost 0 bases and 0 bases, there was a span of 9 bases. The V gene's germline CDR1 is LGHNA and CDR2 YSLEER. This CDR3 spans 15 amino acids. CDR3 DNA: TGCGCCAGCAGCCAAGATAACTCTTACTCCTACGAGCAGTACTTC. This translates into CASSQDNSYSYEQYF.

The rearrangement joins TRBV6-2 or TRBV6-3 to TRBJ1-1; D perhaps matches TRBD1 (5 bases). V was clipped by 4 bases and J by 5 bases, with 26 bases between them. The CDR3 extends over 18 amino acids. Germline CDR1 reads MNHEY; CDR2 reads SVGEGT. In DNA, the CDR3 is TGTGCCAGCAGTTCTCCCCGGGTGTTCGCAGGGAAGGGGACTGAAGCTTTCTTT. Amino acid sequence: CASSSPRVFAGKGTEAFF.

The chain employs TRBV11-1 and TRBJ2-7; TRBD1 aligns across 7 bases. Looked up from germline, CDR1 is SGHAT and CDR2 is FQDESV (reference sequence). The CDR3 length is 15 residues. Trimming took 5 bases from V and 3 from J; bases not matched to a gene: 10. As DNA, the CDR3 is TGTGCCAGCAGCGTACCGACAGGGTCGCTCTACGAGCAGTACTTC. It specifies CASSVPTGSLYEQYF.

The genes are TRBV27 and TRBJ2-2, with D perhaps matching TRBD1 (6 bases). The germline V gene has CDR1 MNHEY and CDR2 SMNVEV (reference sequence). This CDR3 spans 15 amino acids. V was cut by 3 bases and J by 1 base, with 9 bases left in between. CDR3: CASSFRTVNTGELFF. The DNA for the CDR3 is TGTGCCAGCAGTTTTAGGACAGTGAACACCGGGGAGCTGTTTTTT.

The V and J genes are TRBV2 and TRBJ1-4; a possible D gene is TRBD1 (6 bases). The CDR3 is 15 amino acids. CDR1 is SNHLY and CDR2 is FYNNEI in the germline V gene. Trimming stripped 6 bases from V and 8 bases from J, with 19 bases between. The CDR3: CASSATGTGVEKLFF. CDR3 DNA: TGTGCCAGCAGCGCAACAGGGACCGGGGTGGAAAAACTGTTTTTT.

This clone was seen a handful of times. The chain carries TRBV18 and TRBJ2-2; D not resolved. This CDR3 region has 15 residues. With 1 base removed from V and 4 bases from J, the gap between germline ends came to 10 bases. Germline CDR1 is KGHSH and CDR2 is LQKENI. The CDR3 here is CASSPLDTPTGELFF. For the CDR3, the DNA is TGTGCCAGCTCACCACTAGACACCCCCACCGGGGAGCTGTTTTTT.

This chain connects TRBV2 to TRBJ2-5; D might be TRBD2 (7 bases). The CDR3 extends over 15 amino acids. Trimming removed 3 bases from V and 5 bases from J, with 16 bases in between. The V gene's germline CDR1 is SNHLY and CDR2 FYNNEI. This CDR3 is CASSDLGGRAETQYF. The CDR3 nucleotides are TGTGCCAGCAGTGACCTGGGGGGGCGCGCGGAGACCCAGTACTTC. The whole variable domain, filled in from reference TRBV2 and TRBJ2-5, reads EPEVTQTPSHQVTQMGQEVILRCVPISNHLYFYWYRQILGQKVEFLVSFYNNEISEKSEIFDDQFSVERPDGSNFTLKIRSTKLEDSAMYFCASSDLGGRAETQYFGPGTRLLVL.

The chain joins TRBV6-4 to TRBJ2-1, with 11 bases aligning to TRBD2. The CDR3 is made up of 16 amino acids. The trim removed 8 bases at V and 3 bases at J, leaving 9 bases unmatched. Germline V gene lookup returns CDR1 MRHNA and CDR2 SNTAGT. CDR3 protein: CASHPTSGVFYNEQFF. The CDR3 nucleotides are TGTGCCAGCCATCCGACTAGCGGGGTGTTCTACAATGAGCAGTTCTTC.

This clone was seen a few times. The rearrangement uses TRBV11-2 and TRBJ2-5, with TRBD2 as a possible D gene (7 bases). Trimming pared 7 bases from V and 4 bases from J, leaving 19 bases between. The CDR3 has 15 residues. The germline CDR1 and CDR2 sequences are SGHAT and FQNNGV. CDR3 in amino acids: CASTPSWGGGETQYF. The CDR3 DNA is TGTGCCAGCACGCCGAGTTGGGGGGGCGGAGAGACCCAGTACTTC. The whole variable domain, filled in from reference TRBV11-2 and TRBJ2-5, reads EAGVAQSPRYKIIEKRQSVAFWCNPISGHATLYWYQQILGQGPKLLIQFQNNGVVDDSQLPKDRFSAERLKGVDSTLKIQPAKLEDSAVYLCASTPSWGGGETQYFGPGTRLLVL.

The chain combines TRBV9 with TRBJ1-3; 8 nucleotides match TRBD1. The CDR3 extends over 14 amino acids. The germline V gene has CDR1 SGDLS and CDR2 YYNGEE. V dropped 0 bases and J dropped 8; count of bases not matched to a gene: 4. The CDR3 sequence is CASSVGQGRDTIYF. The CDR3 DNA reads TGTGCCAGCAGCGTAGGACAGGGGAGGGACACCATATATTTT.

V and J are TRBV11-1 and TRBJ2-1; 8 bases map to TRBD2. V shed 3 bases and J 8 bases; nucleotides not matched to a gene: 9. The CDR3 totals 15 residues. Germline CDR1 and CDR2: SGHAT and FQDESV (reference sequence). The CDR3 DNA is TGTGCCAGCAGCTTCACCGGGACTAGTTTGTATGAGCAGTTCTTC. It encodes CASSFTGTSLYEQFF.

The genes are TRBV19 and TRBJ2-2, with 9 bases identical to TRBD1. Trimming cost V 9 bases and J 0 bases; bases outside gene matches: 5. Germline loops: CDR1 LNHDA, CDR2 SQIVND (reference sequence). The CDR3 covers 15 residues. The CDR3 is CASHRDRANTGELFF. CDR3 nucleotide sequence: TGTGCCAGCCATAGGGACAGGGCGAACACCGGGGAGCTGTTTTTT.

The rearrangement links TRBV5-1 to TRBJ2-2; D gene ambiguous. The CDR3 totals 15 residues. Looked up from germline, CDR1 is SGHRS and CDR2 is YFSETQ. V dropped 3 bases and J dropped 5 bases, with 14 bases sitting between them. The CDR3 loop is CASSWLQIETGELFF. The CDR3 nucleotides are TGCGCCAGCAGCTGGTTACAGATAGAAACCGGGGAGCTGTTTTTT.